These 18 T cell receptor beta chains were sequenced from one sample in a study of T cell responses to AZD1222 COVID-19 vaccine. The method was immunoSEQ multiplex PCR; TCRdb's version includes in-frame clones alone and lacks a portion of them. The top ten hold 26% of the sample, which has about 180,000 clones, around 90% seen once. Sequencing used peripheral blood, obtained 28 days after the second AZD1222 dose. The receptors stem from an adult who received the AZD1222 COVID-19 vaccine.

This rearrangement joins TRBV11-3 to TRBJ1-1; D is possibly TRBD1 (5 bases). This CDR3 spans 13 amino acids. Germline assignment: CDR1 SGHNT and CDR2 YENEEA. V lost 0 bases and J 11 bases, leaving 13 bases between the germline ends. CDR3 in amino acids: CASSLDDSREAFF. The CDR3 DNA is TGTGCCAGCAGCTTAGATGATAGCAGGGAGGCTTTCTTT.

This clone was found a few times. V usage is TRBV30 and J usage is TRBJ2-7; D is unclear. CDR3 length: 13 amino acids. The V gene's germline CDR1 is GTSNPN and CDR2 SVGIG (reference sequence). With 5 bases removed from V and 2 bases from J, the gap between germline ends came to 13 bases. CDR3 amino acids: CAWSWYRTYEQYF. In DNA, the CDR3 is TGTGCCTGGTCGTGGTACAGAACCTACGAGCAGTACTTC. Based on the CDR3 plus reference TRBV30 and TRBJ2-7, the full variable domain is SQTIHQWPATLVQPVGSPLSLECTVEGTSNPNLYWYRQAAGRGLQLLFYSVGIGQISSEVPQNLSASRPQDRQFILSSKKLLLSDSGFYLCAWSWYRTYEQYFGPGTRLTVT.

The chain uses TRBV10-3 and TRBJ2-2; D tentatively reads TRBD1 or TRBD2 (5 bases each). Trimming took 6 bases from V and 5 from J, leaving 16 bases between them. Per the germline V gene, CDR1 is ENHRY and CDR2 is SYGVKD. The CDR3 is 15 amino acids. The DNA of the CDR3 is TGTGCCATCAGAGGAACCGGGGCCGAGACCGGGGAGCTGTTTTTT. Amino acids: CAIRGTGAETGELFF.

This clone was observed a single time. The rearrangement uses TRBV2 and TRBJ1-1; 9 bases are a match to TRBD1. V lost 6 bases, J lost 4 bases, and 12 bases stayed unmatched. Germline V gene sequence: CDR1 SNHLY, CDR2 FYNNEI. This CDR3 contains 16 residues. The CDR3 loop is CASRAGTGNGGTEAFF. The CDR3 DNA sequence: TGTGCCAGCAGGGCGGGGACAGGGAATGGCGGCACTGAAGCTTTCTTT.

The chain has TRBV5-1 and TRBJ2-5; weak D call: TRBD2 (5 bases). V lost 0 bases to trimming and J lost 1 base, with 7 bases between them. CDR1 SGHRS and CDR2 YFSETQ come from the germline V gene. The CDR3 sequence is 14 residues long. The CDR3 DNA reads TGCGCCAGCAGCTTGGGGACTGGCCAAGAGACCCAGTACTTC. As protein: CASSLGTGQETQYF.

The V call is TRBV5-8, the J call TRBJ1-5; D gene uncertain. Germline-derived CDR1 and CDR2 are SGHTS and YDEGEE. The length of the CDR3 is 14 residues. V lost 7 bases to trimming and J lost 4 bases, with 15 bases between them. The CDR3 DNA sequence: TGTGCCAGCGGAGGGCGCAGTTATAATCAGCCCCAGCATTTT. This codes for CASGGRSYNQPQHF.

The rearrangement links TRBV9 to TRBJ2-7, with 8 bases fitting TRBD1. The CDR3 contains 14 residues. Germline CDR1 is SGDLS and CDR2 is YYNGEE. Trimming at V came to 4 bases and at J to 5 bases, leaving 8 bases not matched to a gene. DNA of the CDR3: TGTGCCAGCAGCCCTCGGACAGGGATGAACGAGCAGTACTTC. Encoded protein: CASSPRTGMNEQYF.

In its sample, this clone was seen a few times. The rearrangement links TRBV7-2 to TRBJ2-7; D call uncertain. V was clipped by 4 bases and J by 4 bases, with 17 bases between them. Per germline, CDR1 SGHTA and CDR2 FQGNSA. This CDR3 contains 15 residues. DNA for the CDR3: TGTGCCAGCAGCTCGACCGGGTCAAATGTTTACGAGCAGTACTTC. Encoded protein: CASSSTGSNVYEQYF.

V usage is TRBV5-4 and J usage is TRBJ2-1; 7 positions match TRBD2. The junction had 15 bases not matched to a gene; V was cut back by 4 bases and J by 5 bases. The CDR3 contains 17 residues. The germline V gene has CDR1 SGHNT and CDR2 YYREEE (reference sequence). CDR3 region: CASSGGGAGLTHNEQFF. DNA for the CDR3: TGTGCCAGCAGCGGCGGGGGAGCGGGACTGACCCACAATGAGCAGTTCTTC. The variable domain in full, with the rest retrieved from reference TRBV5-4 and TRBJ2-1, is ETGVTQSPTHLIKTRGQQVTLRCSSQSGHNTVSWYQQALGQGPQFIFQYYREEENGRGNFPPRFSGLQFPNYSSELNVNALELDDSALYLCASSGGGAGLTHNEQFFGPGTRLTVL.

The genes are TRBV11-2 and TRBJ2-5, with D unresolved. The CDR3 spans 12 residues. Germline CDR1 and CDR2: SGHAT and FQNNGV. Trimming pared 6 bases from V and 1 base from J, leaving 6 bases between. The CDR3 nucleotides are TGTGCCAGCAGGGGGTTCCAAGAGACCCAGTACTTC. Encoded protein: CASRGFQETQYF.

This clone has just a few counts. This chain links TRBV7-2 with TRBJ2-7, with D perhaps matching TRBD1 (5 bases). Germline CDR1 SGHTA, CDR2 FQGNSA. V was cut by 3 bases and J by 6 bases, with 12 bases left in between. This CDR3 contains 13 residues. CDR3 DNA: TGTGCCAGCAGCTTGTCCAGGGCCGGCGAGCAGTACTTC. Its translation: CASSLSRAGEQYF.

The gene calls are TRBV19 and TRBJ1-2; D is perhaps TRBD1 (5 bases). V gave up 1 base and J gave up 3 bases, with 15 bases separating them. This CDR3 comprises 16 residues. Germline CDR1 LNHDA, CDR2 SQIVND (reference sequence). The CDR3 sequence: CASSIASGQGDYGYTF. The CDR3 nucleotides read TGTGCCAGTAGTATAGCCTCCGGGCAGGGTGACTATGGCTACACCTTC.

The CDR3 is CATREDLAPYEQYF. The DNA for the CDR3 is TGTGCCACCCGAGAGGACCTAGCCCCCTACGAGCAGTACTTC. V gene TRBV27 combines with J gene TRBJ2-7, with D possibly TRBD2 on 5 matching bases. Germline assignment: CDR1 MNHEY and CDR2 SMNVEV (reference sequence). The CDR3 contains 14 residues. The V gene lost 10 bases and the J gene lost 2 bases, with 18 bases spanning the gap.

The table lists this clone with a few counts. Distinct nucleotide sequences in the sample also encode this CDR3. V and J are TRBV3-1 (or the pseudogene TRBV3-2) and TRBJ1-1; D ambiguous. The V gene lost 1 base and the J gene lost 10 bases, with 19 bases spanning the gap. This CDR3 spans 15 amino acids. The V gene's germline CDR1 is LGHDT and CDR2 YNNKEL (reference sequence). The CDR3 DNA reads TGTGCCAGCAGCCAAGGGTTGCGTTACGTGGACGTAGCTTTCTTT. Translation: CASSQGLRYVDVAFF.

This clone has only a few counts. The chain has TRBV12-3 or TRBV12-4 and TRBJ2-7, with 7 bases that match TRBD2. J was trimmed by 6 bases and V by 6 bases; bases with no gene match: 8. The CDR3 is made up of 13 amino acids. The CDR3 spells CASRGTTPGEQYF. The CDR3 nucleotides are TGTGCCAGCAGGGGGACTACCCCCGGCGAGCAGTACTTC.

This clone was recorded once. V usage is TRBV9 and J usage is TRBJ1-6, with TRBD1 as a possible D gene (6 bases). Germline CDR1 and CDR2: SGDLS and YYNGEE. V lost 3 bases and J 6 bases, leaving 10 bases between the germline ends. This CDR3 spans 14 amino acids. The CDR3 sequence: CASSALDSNSPLHF. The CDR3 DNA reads TGTGCCAGCAGCGCTTTGGACAGTAATTCACCCCTCCACTTT.

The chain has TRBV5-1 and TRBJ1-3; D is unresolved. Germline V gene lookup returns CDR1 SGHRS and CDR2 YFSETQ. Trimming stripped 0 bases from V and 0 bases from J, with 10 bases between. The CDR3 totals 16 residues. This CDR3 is CASSLEGSISGNTIYF. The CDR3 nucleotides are TGCGCCAGCAGCTTGGAGGGCAGTATCTCTGGAAACACCATATATTTT.

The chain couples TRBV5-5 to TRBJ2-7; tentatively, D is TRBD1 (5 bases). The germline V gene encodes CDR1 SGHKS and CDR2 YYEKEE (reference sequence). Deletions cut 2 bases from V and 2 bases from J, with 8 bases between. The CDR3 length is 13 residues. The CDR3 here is CASSFRVAYEQYF. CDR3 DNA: TGTGCCAGCAGCTTCAGGGTAGCCTACGAGCAGTACTTC.